This T cell receptor beta chain was identified during a study of low-dose radiotherapy and immunotherapy resistance in tumors. About the study: Individuals in Cohort 2 had 1 Gy per fraction every two weeks, adding up to 13 Gy over 26 weeks. One day before radiation and immunotherapy, intravenous cyclophosphamide 200 mg/m2 was administered, with this repeated every two weeks. Aspirin 300 mg, taken orally and daily, was given to patients for four cycles from cycle 1 day 1.

This clonotype occurred a few times. TRAV- and TRBV-specific primers were used for first-strand cDNA, which covered alpha and beta chains. An approximately 19-cycle PCR with a constant-region primer and V-primer adapter amplified TCRs. Each CDR3 protein gets one entry after TCRdb re-called the reads with MiXCR. Among approximately 11,000 distinct CDR3 sequences, about half were seen once, and the ten largest hold roughly 8%. The therapy administered to donors comprised nivolumab, ipilimumab, aspirin, low-dose cyclophosphamide and low-dose radiotherapy. The CDR3 length is 14 residues. The J segment lost 4 bases and the V segment lost 4 bases, leaving 1 base of the junction unmatched. The germline CDR1 and CDR2 sequences are KGHSH and LQKENI.

The rearrangement uses TRBV18 and TRBJ1-1; 12 bases match TRBD1. The TCR originated in a human donor with advanced metastatic prostate, ovarian, gallbladder or colorectal cancer (not recorded which). This table probably holds off-target reads from a library built for another chain. The CDR3, as DNA: TGTGCCAGCTCACTGGGACAGGGGGCCACTGAAGCTTTCTTT. It codes for CASSLGQGATEAFF.